The 8 T cell receptor beta chains listed next were all sequenced from one sample in a study of cytomegalovirus exposure and HLA in healthy donors. Primers included in the PCR were 60 Vbeta and 13 Jbeta primers. The data were produced by immunoSEQ multiplex PCR, yet TCRdb's version contains in-frame clones alone and is incomplete. The specimen's table records roughly 120,000 clones. The sequencing sample was made of PBMCs. These receptors originate from a man between 18 and 35 years old in good health and CMV-seronegative.

Here the CDR3 reads CASSGGTSGYNEQFF. The CDR3 DNA sequence: TGTGCCAGCAGTGGAGGGACTAGCGGTTACAATGAGCAGTTCTTC. This chain links TRBV6-1 with TRBJ2-1; TRBD2 agrees at 11 bases. V lost 4 bases, J lost 4 bases, and 3 bases stayed unmatched. This CDR3 has 15 residues. Germline V gene sequence: CDR1 MNHNS, CDR2 SASEGT.

V is TRBV5-1 and J is TRBJ1-1; 11 nucleotides agree with TRBD1. After removal of 4 bases from V and 6 bases from J, the junction contained 17 bases not matched to a gene. Per the germline V gene, CDR1 is SGHRS and CDR2 is YFSETQ. The CDR3 runs 18 residues. As DNA, the CDR3 is TGCGCCAGCAGCAGACTGGGACCGGACAGGGGGCTTGGCGCTGAAGCTTTCTTT. This codes for CASSRLGPDRGLGAEAFF.

The CDR3 here is CASGRTSGGLKETQYF. CDR3 nucleotide sequence: TGTGCCAGTGGAAGAACTAGCGGGGGTCTTAAAGAGACCCAGTACTTC. The rearrangement joins TRBV2 to TRBJ2-5, with TRBD2 matching 11 bases. This CDR3 has 16 residues. CDR1 SNHLY and CDR2 FYNNEI come from the germline V gene. Germline trimming cut 9 bases from V and 3 bases from J; bases unmatched to any gene: 12.

The CDR3 region has the DNA TGTGCCAGCACCAGCGGAGATACGCAGTATTTT. Translation: CASTSGDTQYF. The chain links TRBV7-2 to TRBJ2-3, with a weak D call TRBD2 (5 bases). Trimming left V 7 bases short and J 5 bases short, with 7 bases between. The germline V gene encodes CDR1 SGHTA and CDR2 FQGNSA. The length of the CDR3 is 11 residues.

In regard to this clone: At the DNA level, this CDR3 is encoded by other sequences in the same sample as well. The genes are TRBV6-5 and TRBJ2-7, with a weak D call TRBD1 (5 bases). The V and J ends lost 2 bases and 1 base respectively, with 9 bases between them. Germline V gene lookup returns CDR1 MNHEY and CDR2 SVGAGI. The CDR3 spans 14 residues. CDR3 protein: CASSYGQGSYEQYF. DNA for the CDR3: TGTGCCAGCAGTTACGGGCAGGGATCCTACGAGCAGTACTTC.

This chain links TRBV28 with TRBJ1-4; D remains unclear. Per germline, CDR1 MDHEN and CDR2 SYDVKM. Trimming pared 3 bases from V and 7 bases from J, leaving 15 bases between. This CDR3 is built from 15 residues. CDR3 in amino acids: CASSLAAGMSEKLFF. The CDR3 DNA reads as TGTGCCAGCAGTTTGGCGGCTGGCATGAGTGAAAAACTGTTTTTT.

As DNA, the CDR3 is TGTGCCAGCAGTGAGGGACAGGGGAAGAACACCATATATTTT. Its protein product is CASSEGQGKNTIYF. The chain is built from TRBV6-1 and TRBJ1-3, with TRBD1 matching over 10 bases. Germline CDR1 MNHNS, CDR2 SASEGT. V trimming: 3 bases; J trimming: 7 bases; junction bases outside the gene matches: 3. This CDR3 has 14 amino acids.

The rearrangement uses TRBV5-4 and TRBJ2-2; TRBD1 aligns across 9 bases. CDR3 size: 16 residues. Germline assignment: CDR1 SGHNT and CDR2 YYREEE (reference sequence). Losses at the gene ends were 1 base for V and 3 bases for J; bases not matched to a gene: 4. CDR3: CASSLIQGADTGELFF. The CDR3 DNA reads as TGTGCCAGCAGCTTGATACAGGGGGCGGACACCGGGGAGCTGTTTTTT.